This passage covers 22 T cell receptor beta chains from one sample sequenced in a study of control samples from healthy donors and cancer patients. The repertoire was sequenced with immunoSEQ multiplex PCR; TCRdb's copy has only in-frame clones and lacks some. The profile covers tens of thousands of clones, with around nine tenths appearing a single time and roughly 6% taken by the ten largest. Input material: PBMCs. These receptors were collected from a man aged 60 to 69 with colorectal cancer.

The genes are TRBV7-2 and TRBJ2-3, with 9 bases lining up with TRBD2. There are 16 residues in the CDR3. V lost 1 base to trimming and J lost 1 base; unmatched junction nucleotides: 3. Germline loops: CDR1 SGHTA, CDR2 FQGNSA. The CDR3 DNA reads TGTGCCAGCAGCTTAGGAGCGGGGGGAGGCACAGATACGCAGTATTTT. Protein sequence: CASSLGAGGGTDTQYF.

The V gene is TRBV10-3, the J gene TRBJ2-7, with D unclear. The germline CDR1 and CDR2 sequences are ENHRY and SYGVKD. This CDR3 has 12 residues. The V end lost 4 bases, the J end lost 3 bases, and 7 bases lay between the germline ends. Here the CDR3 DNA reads TGTGCCATCAGTGTGAACAGCTACGAGCAGTACTTC. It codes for CAISVNSYEQYF.

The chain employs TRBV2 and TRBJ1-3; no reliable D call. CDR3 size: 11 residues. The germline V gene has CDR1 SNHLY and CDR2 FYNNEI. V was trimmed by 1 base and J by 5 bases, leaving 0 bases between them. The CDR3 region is CASSEGNTIYF. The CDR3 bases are TGTGCCAGCAGTGAAGGAAACACCATATATTTT.

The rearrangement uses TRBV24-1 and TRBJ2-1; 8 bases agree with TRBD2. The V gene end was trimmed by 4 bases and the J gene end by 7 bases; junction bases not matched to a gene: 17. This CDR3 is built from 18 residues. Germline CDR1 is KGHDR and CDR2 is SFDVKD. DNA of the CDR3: TGTGCCACCAGTGAACGCCCGGCTGGGCGGGGGGTCCCTAATGAGCAGTTCTTC. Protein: CATSERPAGRGVPNEQFF.

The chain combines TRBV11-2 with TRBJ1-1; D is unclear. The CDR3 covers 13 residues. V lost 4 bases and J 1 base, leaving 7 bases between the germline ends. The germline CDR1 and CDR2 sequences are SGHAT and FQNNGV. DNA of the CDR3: TGTGCCAGCAGCTGGACCGCGAACACTGAAGCTTTCTTT. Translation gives CASSWTANTEAFF.

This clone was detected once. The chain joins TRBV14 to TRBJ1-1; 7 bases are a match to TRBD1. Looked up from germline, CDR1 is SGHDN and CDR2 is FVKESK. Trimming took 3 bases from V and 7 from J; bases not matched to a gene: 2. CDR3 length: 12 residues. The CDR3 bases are TGTGCCAGCAGCCATACAGGGGATGAAGCTTTCTTT. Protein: CASSHTGDEAFF.

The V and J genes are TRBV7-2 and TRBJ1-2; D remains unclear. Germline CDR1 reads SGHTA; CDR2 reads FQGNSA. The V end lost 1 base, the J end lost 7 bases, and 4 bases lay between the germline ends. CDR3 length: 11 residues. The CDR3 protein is CASSLGAGYTF. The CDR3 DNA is TGTGCCAGCAGCTTAGGGGCTGGCTACACCTTC. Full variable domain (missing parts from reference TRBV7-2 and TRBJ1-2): GAGVSQSPSNKVTEKGKDVELRCDPISGHTALYWYRQSLGQGLEFLIYFQGNSAPDKSGLPSDRFSAERTGGSVSTLTIQRTQQEDSAVYLCASSLGAGYTFGSGTRLTVV.

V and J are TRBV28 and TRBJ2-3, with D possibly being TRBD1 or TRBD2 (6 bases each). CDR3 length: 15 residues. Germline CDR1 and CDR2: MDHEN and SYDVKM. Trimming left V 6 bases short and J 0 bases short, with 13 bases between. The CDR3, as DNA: TGTGCCAGCAGGCCTAGGGGGGAAAGCACAGATACGCAGTATTTT. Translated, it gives CASRPRGESTDTQYF. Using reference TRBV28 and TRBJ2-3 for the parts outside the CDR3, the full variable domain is DVKVTQSSRYLVKRTGEKVFLECVQDMDHENMFWYRQDPGLGLRLIYFSYDVKMKEKGDIPEGYSVSREKKERFSLILESASTNQTSMYLCASRPRGESTDTQYFGPGTRLTVL.

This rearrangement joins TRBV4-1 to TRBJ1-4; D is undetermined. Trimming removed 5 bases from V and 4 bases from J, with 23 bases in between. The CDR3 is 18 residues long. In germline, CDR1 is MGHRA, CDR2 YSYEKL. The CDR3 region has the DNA TGCGCCAGCAGCACCCCGGTCCCCGACCCCGGGAATAATGAAAAACTGTTTTTT. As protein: CASSTPVPDPGNNEKLFF.

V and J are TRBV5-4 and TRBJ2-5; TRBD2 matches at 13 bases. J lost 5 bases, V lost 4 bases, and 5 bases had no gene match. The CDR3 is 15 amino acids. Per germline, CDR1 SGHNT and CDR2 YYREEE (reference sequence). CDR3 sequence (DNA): TGTGCCAGCAGCGATACTAGCGGGGGGGCCGAGACCCAGTACTTC. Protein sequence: CASSDTSGGAETQYF.

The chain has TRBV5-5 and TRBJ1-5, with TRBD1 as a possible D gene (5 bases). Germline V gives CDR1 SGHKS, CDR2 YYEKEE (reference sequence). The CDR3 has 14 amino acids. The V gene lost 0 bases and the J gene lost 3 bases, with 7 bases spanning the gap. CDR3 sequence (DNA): TGTGCCAGCAGCTTGGCAGGGCTCAATCAGCCCCAGCATTTT. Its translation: CASSLAGLNQPQHF.

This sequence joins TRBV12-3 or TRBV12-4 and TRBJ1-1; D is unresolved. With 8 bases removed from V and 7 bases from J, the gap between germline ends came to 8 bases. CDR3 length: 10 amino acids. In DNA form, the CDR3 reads TGTGCCAGCGCTGGGCTTGAAGCTTTCTTT. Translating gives CASAGLEAFF.

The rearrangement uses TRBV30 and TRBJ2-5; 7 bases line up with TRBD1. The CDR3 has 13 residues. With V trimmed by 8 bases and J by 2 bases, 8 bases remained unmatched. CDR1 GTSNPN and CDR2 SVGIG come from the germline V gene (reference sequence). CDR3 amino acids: CARAGGTQETQYF. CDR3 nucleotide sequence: TGTGCCCGAGCAGGGGGAACACAAGAGACCCAGTACTTC.

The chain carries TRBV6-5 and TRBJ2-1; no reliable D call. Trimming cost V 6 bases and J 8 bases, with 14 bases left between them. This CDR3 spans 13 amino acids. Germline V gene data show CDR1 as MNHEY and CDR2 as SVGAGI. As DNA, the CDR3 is TGTGCCAGCAGAGTAGCATTACGGGATGAGCAGTTCTTC. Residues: CASRVALRDEQFF.

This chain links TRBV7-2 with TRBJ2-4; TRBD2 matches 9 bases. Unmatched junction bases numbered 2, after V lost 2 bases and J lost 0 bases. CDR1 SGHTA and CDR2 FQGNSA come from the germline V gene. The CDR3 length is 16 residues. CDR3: CASSLQRGVAKNIQYF. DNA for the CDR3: TGTGCCAGCAGCTTACAGCGGGGGGTAGCCAAAAACATTCAGTACTTC.

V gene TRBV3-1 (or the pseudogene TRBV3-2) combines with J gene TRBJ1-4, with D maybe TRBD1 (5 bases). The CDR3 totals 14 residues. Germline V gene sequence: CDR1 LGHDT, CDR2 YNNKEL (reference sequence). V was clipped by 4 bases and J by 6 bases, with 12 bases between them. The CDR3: CASSLRQHHEKLFF. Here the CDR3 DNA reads TGTGCCAGCAGCCTTCGACAGCATCATGAAAAACTGTTTTTT.

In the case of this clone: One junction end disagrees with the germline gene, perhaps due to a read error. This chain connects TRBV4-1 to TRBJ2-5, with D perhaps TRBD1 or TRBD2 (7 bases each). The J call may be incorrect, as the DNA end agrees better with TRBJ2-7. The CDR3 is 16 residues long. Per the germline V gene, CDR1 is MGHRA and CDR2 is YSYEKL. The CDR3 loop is CAGSQKGAGEQYEQYF. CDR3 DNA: TGCGCCGGCAGCCAAAAGGGGGCGGGGGAGCAATACGAGCAGTACTTC.

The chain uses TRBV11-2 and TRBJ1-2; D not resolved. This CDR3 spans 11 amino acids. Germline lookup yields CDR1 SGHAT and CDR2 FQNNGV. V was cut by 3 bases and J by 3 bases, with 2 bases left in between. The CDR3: CASSLDYGYTF. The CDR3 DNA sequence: TGTGCCAGCAGCTTGGACTATGGCTACACCTTC. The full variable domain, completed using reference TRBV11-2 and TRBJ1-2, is EAGVAQSPRYKIIEKRQSVAFWCNPISGHATLYWYQQILGQGPKLLIQFQNNGVVDDSQLPKDRFSAERLKGVDSTLKIQPAKLEDSAVYLCASSLDYGYTFGSGTRLTVV.

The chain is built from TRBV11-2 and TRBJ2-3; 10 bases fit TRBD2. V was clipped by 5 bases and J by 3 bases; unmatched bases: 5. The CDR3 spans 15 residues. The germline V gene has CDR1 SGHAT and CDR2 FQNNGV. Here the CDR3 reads CASSQRGGRTDTQYF. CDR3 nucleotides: TGTGCCAGCAGCCAGCGGGGGGGCCGTACAGATACGCAGTATTTT.

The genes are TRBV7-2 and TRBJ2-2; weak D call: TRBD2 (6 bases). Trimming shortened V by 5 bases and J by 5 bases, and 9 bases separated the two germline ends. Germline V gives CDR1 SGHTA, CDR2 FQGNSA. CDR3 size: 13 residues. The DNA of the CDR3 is TGTGCCAGCAGCCCCCGGGGGACCGGGGAGCTGTTTTTT. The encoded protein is CASSPRGTGELFF.

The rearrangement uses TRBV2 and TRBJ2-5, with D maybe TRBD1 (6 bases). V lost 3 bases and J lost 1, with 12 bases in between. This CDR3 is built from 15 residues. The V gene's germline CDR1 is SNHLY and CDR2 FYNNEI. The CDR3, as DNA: TGTGCCAGCAGTGAGGCAGGGGTCCCCCAAGAGACCCAGTACTTC. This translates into CASSEAGVPQETQYF.

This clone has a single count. The CDR3 is CASMYYEQYF. For the CDR3, the DNA is TGTGCCAGCATGTATTACGAGCAGTACTTC. The V and J genes are TRBV6-5 and TRBJ2-7; D is uncertain. V lost 7 bases, J lost 4 bases, and 5 bases lay in between. The CDR3 spans 10 residues. Per germline, CDR1 MNHEY and CDR2 SVGAGI.